This record looks at one TCR beta chain sequence and its context. The antigen is unknown. The source of the sample is a study of beta chain features in type 1 diabetes. General observations from the study: Whether HLA type affects TCRB rearrangement stayed undetermined in the present work. In comparison with healthy donors, patients had naive, central memory and Treg TCRB repertoires that appeared more similar. Fewer insertions but more deletions were seen at VDJ junctions in type 1 diabetes patients. For Type 1 diabetes patients, all four CD4+ subsets carried TCRB CDR3s that were moderately but significantly shorter.

Germline V gene lookup returns CDR1 KGHSH and CDR2 LQKENI. The CDR3 consists of 18 residues. Trimming at V came to 1 base and at J to 7 bases, leaving 14 bases not matched to a gene. Investigators reverse transcribed all isolated RNA, so they sequenced expressed TCRB transcripts. TCRdb's table, derived via immunoSEQ multiplex PCR, lists solely in-frame clones and lacks some. The sample has 100,000 to 150,000 clones, 17% seen once; the top ten hold 2.6%. The TCR was taken from a man in his late teens or twenties with type 1 diabetes. Sequenced input: central memory CD4+ T cells from blood. The chain couples TRBV18 to TRBJ1-5; TRBD1 matches at 9 bases. For the CDR3, the DNA is TGTGCCAGCTCACCACGCATGGGACAGGGTAGGCCCGAACAGCCCCAGCATTTT. Encoded protein: CASSPRMGQGRPEQPQHF.